This T cell receptor (beta chain) stems from a study of cytomegalovirus exposure and HLA in healthy donors. Whole-study findings and limits: Reportedly, HLA-A and HLA-B alleles of most subjects were accurately predicted from TCR beta. An Asian-associated ancestry cluster reportedly showed fewer N-insertions than the approximately 630-donor mean in a later analysis.

Donors had nominal health at sampling but likely had unrecorded immune exposures. The CDR3 loop spans 14 amino acids. V lost 1 base to trimming and J lost 4 bases, with 11 bases between them. Germline CDR1 SGHRS, CDR2 YFSETQ. As regards this clone: What it recognizes is unknown.

Amplification used 60 Vbeta primers and 13 Jbeta primers. Profiled with immunoSEQ multiplex PCR; TCRdb holds only in-frame clones, not every one. The sample holds about 250,000 clones, approximately 91% seen once. The TCR was taken from a girl under 10 years old in good health and CMV-seronegative. The chain recombines TRBV5-1 with TRBJ2-5; D gene ambiguous. Material: PBMCs. CDR3 residues: CASSLWSRLETQYF. CDR3 in DNA: TGCGCCAGCAGCTTGTGGTCGCGCTTAGAGACCCAGTACTTC.